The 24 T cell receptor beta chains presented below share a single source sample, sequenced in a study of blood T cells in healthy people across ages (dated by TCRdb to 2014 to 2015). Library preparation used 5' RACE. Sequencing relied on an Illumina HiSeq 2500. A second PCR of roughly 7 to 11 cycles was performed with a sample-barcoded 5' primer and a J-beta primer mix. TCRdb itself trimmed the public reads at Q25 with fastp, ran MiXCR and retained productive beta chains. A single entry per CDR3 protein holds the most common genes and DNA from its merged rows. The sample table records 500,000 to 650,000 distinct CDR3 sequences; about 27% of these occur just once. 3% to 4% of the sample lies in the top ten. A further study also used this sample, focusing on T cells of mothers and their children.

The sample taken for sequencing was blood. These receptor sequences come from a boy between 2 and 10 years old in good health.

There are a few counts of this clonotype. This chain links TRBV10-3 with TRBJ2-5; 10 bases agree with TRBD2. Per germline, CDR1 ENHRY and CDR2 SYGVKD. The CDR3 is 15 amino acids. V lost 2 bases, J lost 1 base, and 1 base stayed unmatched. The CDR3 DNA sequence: TGTGCCATCAGTGAGCCTAGCGGGAGCCAAGAGACCCAGTACTTC. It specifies CAISEPSGSQETQYF.

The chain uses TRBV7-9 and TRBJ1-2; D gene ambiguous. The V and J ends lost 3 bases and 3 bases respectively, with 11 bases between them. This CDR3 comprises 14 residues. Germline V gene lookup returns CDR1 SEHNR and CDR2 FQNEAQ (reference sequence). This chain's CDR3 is CASSFGNDDYGYTF. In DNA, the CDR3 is TGTGCCAGCAGCTTTGGGAACGACGACTATGGCTACACCTTC.

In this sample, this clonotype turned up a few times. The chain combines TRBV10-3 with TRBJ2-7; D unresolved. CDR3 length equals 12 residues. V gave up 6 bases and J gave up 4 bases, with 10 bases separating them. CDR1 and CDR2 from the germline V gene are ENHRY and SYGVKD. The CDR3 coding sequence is TGTGCCATCAGGGACGTGGAGTACGAGCAGTACTTC. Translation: CAIRDVEYEQYF.

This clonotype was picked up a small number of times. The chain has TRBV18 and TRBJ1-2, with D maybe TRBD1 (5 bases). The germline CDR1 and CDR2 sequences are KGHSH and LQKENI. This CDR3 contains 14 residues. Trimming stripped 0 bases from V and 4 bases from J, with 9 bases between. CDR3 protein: CASSPPRGPYGYTF. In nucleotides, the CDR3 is TGTGCCAGCTCACCACCGAGGGGTCCCTATGGCTACACCTTC.

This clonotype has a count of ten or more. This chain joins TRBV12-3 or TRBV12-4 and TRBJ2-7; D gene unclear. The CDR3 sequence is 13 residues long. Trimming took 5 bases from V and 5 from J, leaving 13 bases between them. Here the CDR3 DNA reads TGTGCCAGCAGTGCCGGACCTGCTAACGAGCAGTACTTC. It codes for CASSAGPANEQYF.

The CDR3 sequence: CASSYAGTRGETQYF. Here the CDR3 DNA reads TGTGCCAGCAGTTACGCCGGGACTAGGGGAGAGACCCAGTACTTC. The rearrangement links TRBV6-5 to TRBJ2-5; 8 bases agree with TRBD2. The V and J ends lost 2 bases and 4 bases, in that order; junction bases with no gene match: 6. CDR1 is MNHEY, CDR2 SVGAGI, per germline. CDR3 length: 15 amino acids.

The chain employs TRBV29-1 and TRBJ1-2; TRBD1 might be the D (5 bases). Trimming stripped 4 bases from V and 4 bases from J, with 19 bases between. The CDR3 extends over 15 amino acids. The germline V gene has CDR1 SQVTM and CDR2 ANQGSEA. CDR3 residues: CSVAEGAQGSYGYTF. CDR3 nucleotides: TGCAGCGTTGCGGAAGGGGCCCAAGGGTCCTATGGCTACACCTTC.

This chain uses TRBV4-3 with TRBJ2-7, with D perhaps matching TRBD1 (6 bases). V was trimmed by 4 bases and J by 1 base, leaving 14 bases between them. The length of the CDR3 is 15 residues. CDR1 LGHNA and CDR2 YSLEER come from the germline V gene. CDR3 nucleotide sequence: TGCGCCAGCAGCCCTGGACAGAGCTCTTCCTACGAGCAGTACTTC. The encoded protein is CASSPGQSSSYEQYF.

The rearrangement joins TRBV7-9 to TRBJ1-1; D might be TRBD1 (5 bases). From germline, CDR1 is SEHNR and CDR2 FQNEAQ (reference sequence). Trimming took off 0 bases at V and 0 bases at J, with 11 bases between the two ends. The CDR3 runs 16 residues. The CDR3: CASSLAIGEMNTEAFF. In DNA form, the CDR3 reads TGTGCCAGCAGCTTAGCTATAGGGGAGATGAACACTGAAGCTTTCTTT.

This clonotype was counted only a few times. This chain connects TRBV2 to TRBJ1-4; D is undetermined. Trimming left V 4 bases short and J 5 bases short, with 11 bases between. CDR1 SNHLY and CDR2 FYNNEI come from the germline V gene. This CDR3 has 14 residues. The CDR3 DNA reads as TGTGCCAGCAGTGTGGAACAGATGAATGAAAAACTGTTTTTT. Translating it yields CASSVEQMNEKLFF.

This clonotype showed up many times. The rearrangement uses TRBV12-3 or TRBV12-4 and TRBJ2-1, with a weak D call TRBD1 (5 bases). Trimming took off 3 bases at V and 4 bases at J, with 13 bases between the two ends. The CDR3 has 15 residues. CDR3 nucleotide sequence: TGTGCCAGCAGTTTGGGGCAGGGTGTTTACAATGAGCAGTTCTTC. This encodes CASSLGQGVYNEQFF.

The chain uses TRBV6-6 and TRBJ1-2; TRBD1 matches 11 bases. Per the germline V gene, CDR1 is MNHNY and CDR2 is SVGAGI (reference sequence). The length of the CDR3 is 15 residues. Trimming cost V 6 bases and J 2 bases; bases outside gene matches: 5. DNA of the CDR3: TGTGCCAGCAGCCGAGGGGACAGGGGGAACTATGGCTACACCTTC. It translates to CASSRGDRGNYGYTF.

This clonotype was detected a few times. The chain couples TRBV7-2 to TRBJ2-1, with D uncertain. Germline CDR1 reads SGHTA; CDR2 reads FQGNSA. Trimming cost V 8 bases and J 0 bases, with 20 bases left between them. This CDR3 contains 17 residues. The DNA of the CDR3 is TGTGCCAGCGTCGACGTGGCTTTTTGGGGCTCCTACAATGAGCAGTTCTTC. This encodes CASVDVAFWGSYNEQFF.

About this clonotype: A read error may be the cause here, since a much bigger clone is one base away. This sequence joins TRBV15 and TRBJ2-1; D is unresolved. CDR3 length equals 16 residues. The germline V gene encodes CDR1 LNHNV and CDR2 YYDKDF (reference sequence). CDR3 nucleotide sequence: TGTGCCACCAGCAGTCCCGAAGCATCCTCCTACAATGAGCAGCTCTTC. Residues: CATSSPEASSYNEQLF.

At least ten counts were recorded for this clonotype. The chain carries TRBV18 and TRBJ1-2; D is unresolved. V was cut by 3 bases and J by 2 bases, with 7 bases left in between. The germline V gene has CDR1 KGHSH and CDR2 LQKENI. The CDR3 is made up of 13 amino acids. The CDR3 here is CASSPGGNYGYTF. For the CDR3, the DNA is TGTGCCAGCTCACCGGGCGGAAACTATGGCTACACCTTC.

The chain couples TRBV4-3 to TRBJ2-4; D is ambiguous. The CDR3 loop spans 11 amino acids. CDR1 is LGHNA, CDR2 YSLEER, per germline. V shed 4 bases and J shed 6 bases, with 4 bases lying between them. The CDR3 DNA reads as TGCGCCAGCAGCCGGTTAAACATTCAGTACTTC. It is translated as CASSRLNIQYF.

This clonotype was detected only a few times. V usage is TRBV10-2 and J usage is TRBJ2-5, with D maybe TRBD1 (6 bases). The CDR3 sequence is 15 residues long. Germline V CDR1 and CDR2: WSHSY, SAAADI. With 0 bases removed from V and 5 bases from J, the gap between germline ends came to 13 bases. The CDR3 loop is CASSESSRGWETQYF. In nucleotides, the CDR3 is TGCGCCAGCAGTGAGTCGAGCAGGGGATGGGAGACCCAGTACTTC.

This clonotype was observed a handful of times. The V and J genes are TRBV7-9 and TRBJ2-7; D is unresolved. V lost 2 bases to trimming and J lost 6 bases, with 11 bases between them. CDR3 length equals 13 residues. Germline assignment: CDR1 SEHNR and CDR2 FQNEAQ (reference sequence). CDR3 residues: CASSLLLDGEQYF. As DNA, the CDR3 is TGTGCCAGCAGCTTATTGTTGGACGGCGAGCAGTACTTC.

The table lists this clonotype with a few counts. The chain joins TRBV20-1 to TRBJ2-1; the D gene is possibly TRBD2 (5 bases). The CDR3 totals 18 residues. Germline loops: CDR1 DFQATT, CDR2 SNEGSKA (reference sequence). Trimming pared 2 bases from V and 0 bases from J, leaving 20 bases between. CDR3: CSARPLSAGSSSYNEQFF. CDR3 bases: TGCAGTGCTAGACCCCTTTCCGCGGGCTCCAGCTCCTACAATGAGCAGTTCTTC.

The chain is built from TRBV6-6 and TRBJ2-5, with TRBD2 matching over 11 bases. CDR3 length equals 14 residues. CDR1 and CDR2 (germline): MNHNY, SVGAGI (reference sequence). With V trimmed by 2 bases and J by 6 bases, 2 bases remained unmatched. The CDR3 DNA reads TGTGCCAGCAGTTACGGGACTAGCGGAAAGACCCAGTACTTC. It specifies CASSYGTSGKTQYF.

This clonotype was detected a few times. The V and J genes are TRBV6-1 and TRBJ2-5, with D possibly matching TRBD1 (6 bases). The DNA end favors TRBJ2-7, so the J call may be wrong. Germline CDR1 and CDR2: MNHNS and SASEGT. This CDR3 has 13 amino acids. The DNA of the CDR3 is TGTGCCAGCAGTGCCGGGACATCCTACGAGCAGTACTTC. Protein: CASSAGTSYEQYF.

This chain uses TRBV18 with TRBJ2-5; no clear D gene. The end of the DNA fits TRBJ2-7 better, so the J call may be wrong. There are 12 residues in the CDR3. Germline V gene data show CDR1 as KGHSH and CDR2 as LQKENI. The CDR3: CASSPIAHEQYF. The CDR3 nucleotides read TGTGCCAGCTCACCCATTGCCCACGAGCAGTACTTC.

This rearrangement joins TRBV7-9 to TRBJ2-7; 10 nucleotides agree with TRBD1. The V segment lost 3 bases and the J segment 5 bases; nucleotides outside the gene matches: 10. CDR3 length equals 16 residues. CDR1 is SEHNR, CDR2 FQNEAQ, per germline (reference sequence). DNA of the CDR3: TGTGCCAGCAGCTTGGCCGGGACAGGGGTGACCCACGAGCAGTACTTC. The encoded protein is CASSLAGTGVTHEQYF.

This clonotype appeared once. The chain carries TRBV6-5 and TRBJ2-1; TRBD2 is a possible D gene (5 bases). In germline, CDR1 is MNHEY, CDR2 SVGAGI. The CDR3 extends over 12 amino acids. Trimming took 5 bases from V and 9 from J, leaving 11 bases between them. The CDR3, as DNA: TGTGCCAGCAGTACAACTAGAGGTGAGCAGTTCTTC. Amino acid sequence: CASSTTRGEQFF.